There are a few counts of the clone carrying this T cell receptor beta chain. Per the authors' pipeline: Cell counts per sample came from amplifying reference gene primers. Some clones are missing from TCRdb's copy, which holds only in-frame ones; the method was immunoSEQ multiplex PCR. V, J and clone size reflect that table, while D and trimming were determined from the DNA. The profile shows approximately 350,000 clones, 89% of them singletons. The V segment lost 3 bases and the J segment 3 bases; nucleotides outside the gene matches: 5. Germline loops: CDR1 SGHRS, CDR2 YFSETQ. The CDR3 loop spans 15 amino acids. This record belongs to a study of blood T cell repertoires in COVID-19. Study as a whole: Collection of acute and convalescent COVID-19 samples took place in the United States, Italy and Spain. T cells, B-cell-depleted T cells, or PBMCs provided the cDNA or gDNA that served as material.

Seattle researchers signed up patients amid active infection and tracked them longitudinally. The sequence derives from a woman in her 30s with COVID-19, enrolled during active disease. Sequencing was performed on peripheral blood. V is TRBV5-1 and J is TRBJ2-2, with 7 positions matching TRBD1. CDR3 nucleotides: TGCGCCAGCAGCTCGAGGGGGCAGCACACCGGGGAGCTGTTTTTT. It translates to CASSSRGQHTGELFF.